This TCR beta chain is from a study of T cells after yellow fever vaccination. Study-level background: Preparation used SMART-Seq v4 Ultra Low Input for the low-cell-number fractions. Study conclusions and caveats: The study found a weaker secondary response that peaked faster, day 5 versus 15. Booster sampling recovered most clones from primary vaccination (approximately 97% CD4, approximately 88% CD8).

The CDR3 runs to 16 residues. Losses at the gene ends were 6 bases for V and 5 bases for J; bases not matched to a gene: 10. CDR1 and CDR2 from the germline V gene are ENHRY and SYGVKD. This clonotype has just a few counts. The antigen remains undetermined. TCRdb reanalysed the 5' RACE reads using MiXCR and keeps one entry per CDR3 protein. The profile shows over 110,000 distinct CDR3 sequences, 7.7% of them singletons. The chain combines TRBV10-3 with TRBJ2-1; TRBD2 agrees at 10 bases. Source: CD4+ T cells sorted from PBMCs, taken 5 days after the yellow fever booster vaccination. This TCR was sampled from a young man who received the YFV17D yellow fever vaccine. This CDR3 is CAIRGASGSSNNEQFF. In DNA, the CDR3 is TGTGCCATCAGGGGGGCTAGCGGGAGTTCCAACAATGAGCAGTTCTTC.